This passage covers 30 T cell receptor beta chains from one sample sequenced in a study of blood T cell repertoires in COVID-19. Sequencing used immunoSEQ multiplex PCR; TCRdb keeps in-frame clones, though not all of them. This table has around 69,000 clones, around four fifths appearing once. Input material: peripheral blood. The receptor set was obtained from an older woman with acute or convalescent COVID-19.

The CDR3 coding sequence is TGTGCCAGCAGTCCCACAACAGGGGATGGTGACTATGGCTACACCTTC. Residues: CASSPTTGDGDYGYTF. V and J are TRBV28 and TRBJ1-2; TRBD1 matches 7 bases. Germline lookup yields CDR1 MDHEN and CDR2 SYDVKM. There are 16 residues in the CDR3. J was trimmed by 3 bases and V by 5 bases; bases with no gene match: 12.

This rearrangement joins TRBV2 to TRBJ2-5; 10 bases match TRBD2. Germline CDR1 and CDR2: SNHLY and FYNNEI. J gave up 6 bases and V 0 bases, and 4 bases lay outside the gene matches. This CDR3 comprises 15 residues. The CDR3 DNA follows: TGTGCCAGCAGTGAAGCTTGGACTAGCGGACAGACCCAGTACTTC. Its protein is CASSEAWTSGQTQYF.

This chain connects TRBV6-5 to TRBJ1-6; 10 positions agree with TRBD1. This CDR3 is 14 amino acids long. Germline lookup yields CDR1 MNHEY and CDR2 SVGAGI. The J segment lost 9 bases and the V segment lost 7 bases, leaving 6 bases of the junction unmatched. This CDR3 reads CASTEGQGISPLHF. DNA for the CDR3: TGTGCCAGCACGGAGGGACAGGGGATTTCACCCCTCCACTTT.

The chain combines TRBV28 with TRBJ1-2, with 12 bases lining up with TRBD1. This CDR3 has 16 residues. Per germline, CDR1 MDHEN and CDR2 SYDVKM. V shed 2 bases and J 3 bases; nucleotides not matched to a gene: 4. Here the CDR3 reads CASSLPGTGGDYGYTF. DNA for the CDR3: TGTGCCAGCAGTTTACCTGGGACAGGGGGCGACTATGGCTACACCTTC.

The V gene is TRBV4-1, the J gene TRBJ2-3; D call uncertain. The germline V gene has CDR1 MGHRA and CDR2 YSYEKL. Deletions cut 1 base from V and 4 bases from J, with 15 bases between. The CDR3 extends over 16 amino acids. The CDR3 DNA sequence: TGCGCCAGCAGCCAAGTGGCAGGCTACTTCTCAGATACGCAGTATTTT. This codes for CASSQVAGYFSDTQYF.

The gene calls are TRBV6-5 and TRBJ1-1; a possible D gene is TRBD1 (6 bases). The V end lost 6 bases, the J end lost 6 bases, and 17 bases lay between the germline ends. The germline V gene has CDR1 MNHEY and CDR2 SVGAGI. CDR3 length: 14 amino acids. The CDR3 DNA is TGTGCCAGCAGCCCGAACAGGGAGGGGGCTGAAGCTTTCTTT. Its protein product is CASSPNREGAEAFF.

This chain links TRBV4-2 with TRBJ2-1; 8 bases are a match to TRBD2. Unmatched junction bases numbered 6, after V lost 5 bases and J lost 9 bases. This CDR3 comprises 13 residues. Germline loops: CDR1 LGHNA, CDR2 YNFKEQ. In nucleotides, the CDR3 is TGTGCCAGCAGCAACAGGACTAGCTGTGAGCAGTTCTTC. The encoded protein is CASSNRTSCEQFF.

The chain combines TRBV5-4 with TRBJ2-3; 9 bases line up with TRBD1. Germline V gene lookup returns CDR1 SGHNT and CDR2 YYREEE (reference sequence). The junction had 5 bases not matched to a gene; V was cut back by 4 bases and J by 2 bases. This CDR3 is 15 amino acids long. The CDR3 bases are TGTGCCAGCAGCCCGGACAGGGGATACACAGATACGCAGTATTTT. Residues: CASSPDRGYTDTQYF. The variable domain in full, with the rest retrieved from reference TRBV5-4 and TRBJ2-3, is ETGVTQSPTHLIKTRGQQVTLRCSSQSGHNTVSWYQQALGQGPQFIFQYYREEENGRGNFPPRFSGLQFPNYSSELNVNALELDDSALYLCASSPDRGYTDTQYFGPGTRLTVL.

The V and J genes are TRBV6-6 and TRBJ1-1; no clear D. Germline-derived CDR1 and CDR2 are MNHNY and SVGAGI (reference sequence). V lost 2 bases to trimming and J lost 7 bases, with 5 bases between them. The CDR3 has 11 residues. CDR3 protein: CASSYQVEAFF. The DNA of the CDR3 is TGTGCCAGCAGTTACCAGGTTGAAGCTTTCTTT.

The V call is TRBV27, the J call TRBJ1-5; no clear D gene. In germline, CDR1 is MNHEY, CDR2 SMNVEV (reference sequence). With 5 bases removed from V and 3 bases from J, the gap between germline ends came to 8 bases. This CDR3 comprises 13 residues. The CDR3 spells CASSPRYNQPQHF. In DNA form, the CDR3 reads TGTGCCAGCAGTCCCAGGTACAATCAGCCCCAGCATTTT.

The chain links TRBV7-8 to TRBJ1-2; no reliable D call. The CDR3 totals 12 residues. V shed 5 bases and J shed 6 bases, with 10 bases lying between them. Germline CDR1 SGHVS, CDR2 FQNEAQ. The DNA of the CDR3 is TGTGCCAGCAGCCCCAAGGGAGATGGCTACACCTTC. Protein: CASSPKGDGYTF.

DNA for the CDR3: TGTGCCAGCAGCTCCCGAGACAGGACCTACGAGCAGTACTTC. Its translation: CASSSRDRTYEQYF. The chain links TRBV7-9 to TRBJ2-7; possibly TRBD1 for D (6 bases). V lost 4 bases and J 2 bases, leaving 12 bases between the germline ends. There are 14 residues in the CDR3. The germline CDR1 and CDR2 sequences are SEHNR and FQNEAQ (reference sequence). The whole variable domain, remainder taken from reference TRBV7-9 and TRBJ2-7, is DTGVSQNPRHKITKRGQNVTFRCDPISEHNRLYWYRQTLGQGPEFLTYFQNEAQLEKSRLLSDRFSAERPKGSFSTLEIQRTEQGDSAMYLCASSSRDRTYEQYFGPGTRLTVT.

The chain recombines TRBV6-6 with TRBJ2-1, with D unresolved. There are 11 residues in the CDR3. Germline CDR1 reads MNHNY; CDR2 reads SVGAGI (reference sequence). V was pared by 5 bases and J by 7 bases, with 6 bases between. DNA of the CDR3: TGTGCCAGCAGTGGCTCAAATGAGCAGTTCTTC. This encodes CASSGSNEQFF.

The CDR3: CAWSRDYNQPQHF. CDR3 DNA sequence: TGTGCCTGGAGCCGGGACTACAATCAGCCCCAGCATTTT. This chain connects TRBV30 to TRBJ1-5; possible D gene TRBD1, 5 bases. CDR1 GTSNPN and CDR2 SVGIG come from the germline V gene (reference sequence). This CDR3 spans 13 amino acids. Trimming took off 3 bases at V and 3 bases at J, with 9 bases between the two ends.

Details on this clone: The same CDR3 also results from other DNA sequences found in this sample. The CDR3 reads CASSPRDSRNGYTF. CDR3 DNA: TGTGCCAGCTCACCTCGGGACAGCAGGAATGGCTACACCTTC. The V and J genes are TRBV18 and TRBJ1-2; TRBD1 matches 7 bases. V lost 3 bases and J lost 6; bases outside the gene matches: 7. The CDR3 sequence is 14 residues long. Germline assignment: CDR1 KGHSH and CDR2 LQKENI.

The chain is built from TRBV2 and TRBJ1-1; tentatively, D is TRBD1 (5 bases). This CDR3 comprises 14 residues. Trimming stripped 3 bases from V and 3 bases from J, with 11 bases between. From germline, CDR1 is SNHLY and CDR2 FYNNEI. The CDR3 sequence is CASSDNRGYTEAFF. CDR3 nucleotides: TGTGCCAGCAGTGATAATAGGGGTTACACTGAAGCTTTCTTT.

The chain employs TRBV27 and TRBJ2-3; 10 bases fit TRBD1. Germline V lookup: CDR1 MNHEY, CDR2 SMNVEV (reference sequence). The CDR3 is 15 amino acids. V was pared by 5 bases and J by 2 bases, with 4 bases of the junction left unmatched. CDR3 coding DNA: TGTGCCAGCAGTCGACAGGGGGCAGTCACAGATACGCAGTATTTT. It translates to CASSRQGAVTDTQYF.

This chain links TRBV24-1 with TRBJ2-5, with D maybe TRBD2 (7 bases). CDR1 is KGHDR and CDR2 is SFDVKD in the germline V gene. V lost 0 bases and J lost 4, with 14 bases in between. CDR3 length: 16 amino acids. The CDR3 loop reads CATSDLRGRGLETQYF. CDR3 DNA sequence: TGTGCCACCAGTGATTTGCGGGGGAGGGGGTTAGAGACCCAGTACTTC.

V gene TRBV6-5 combines with J gene TRBJ1-2; 12 nucleotides agree with TRBD1. The CDR3 totals 16 residues. After removal of 4 bases from V and 8 bases from J, the junction contained 11 bases not matched to a gene. The germline gives CDR1 MNHEY, CDR2 SVGAGI. CDR3 sequence: CASSFNRDRGHEGYTF. In DNA, the CDR3 is TGTGCCAGCAGTTTCAACCGGGACAGGGGGCATGAGGGCTACACCTTC.

V usage is TRBV9 and J usage is TRBJ2-3, with 8 positions matching TRBD2. Trimming took 5 bases from V and 2 from J; bases not matched to a gene: 7. The germline V gene has CDR1 SGDLS and CDR2 YYNGEE. The CDR3 is 15 amino acids. CDR3: CASSETSGLTDTQYF. The CDR3 bases are TGTGCCAGCAGTGAAACTAGCGGACTCACAGATACGCAGTATTTT.

Only a few counts were recorded for this clone. CDR3 region: CASSRTGVRADTQYF. The CDR3 region has the DNA TGCGCCAGCAGTCGTACAGGGGTACGCGCAGATACGCAGTATTTT. V is TRBV5-1 and J is TRBJ2-3; 7 bases agree with TRBD1. The V segment lost 5 bases and the J segment 4 bases; nucleotides outside the gene matches: 10. There are 15 residues in the CDR3. The germline CDR1 and CDR2 sequences are SGHRS and YFSETQ. Looking up the rest from reference TRBV5-1 and TRBJ2-3 gives the full variable domain: KAGVTQTPRYLIKTRGQQVTLSCSPISGHRSVSWYQQTPGQGLQFLFEYFSETQRNKGNFPGRFSGRQFSNSRSEMNVSTLELGDSALYLCASSRTGVRADTQYFGPGTRLTVL.

The CDR3, as DNA: TGTGCCAGTAGTATAGAGACAGGACGAGCCAAAAACATTCAGTACTTC. Residues: CASSIETGRAKNIQYF. V is TRBV19 and J is TRBJ2-4, with a weak D call TRBD1 (6 bases). The CDR3 contains 16 residues. V was clipped by 0 bases and J by 0 bases, with 9 bases between them. Germline CDR1 and CDR2: LNHDA and SQIVND (reference sequence).

This rearrangement joins TRBV2 to TRBJ1-5; 10 bases map to TRBD1. This CDR3 is built from 17 residues. The J segment lost 0 bases and the V segment lost 5 bases, leaving 7 bases of the junction unmatched. In germline, CDR1 is SNHLY, CDR2 FYNNEI. The CDR3 DNA is TGTGCCAGCAGTCGAGATGGGACAGGGGATAGCAATCAGCCCCAGCATTTT. Amino acids: CASSRDGTGDSNQPQHF.

The V gene is TRBV7-3, the J gene TRBJ1-1, with 7 bases matching TRBD1. Looked up from germline, CDR1 is SGHTA and CDR2 is FQGTGA. The CDR3 length is 15 residues. V dropped 5 bases and J dropped 0; count of bases not matched to a gene: 6. The CDR3 bases are TGTGCCAGCAGCGAACAGGGGACGATGAACACTGAAGCTTTCTTT. Its translation: CASSEQGTMNTEAFF. Full variable domain (rest looked up from reference TRBV7-3 and TRBJ1-1): GAGVSQTPSNKVTEKGKYVELRCDPISGHTALYWYRQSLGQGPEFLIYFQGTGAADDSGLPNDRFFAVRPEGSVSTLKIQRTERGDSAVYLCASSEQGTMNTEAFFGQGTRLTVV.

V and J are TRBV7-9 and TRBJ2-3, with 13 bases aligning to TRBD2. Per germline, CDR1 SEHNR and CDR2 FQNEAQ (reference sequence). The J segment lost 3 bases and the V segment lost 5 bases, leaving 5 bases of the junction unmatched. The CDR3 has 16 amino acids. In nucleotides, the CDR3 is TGTGCCAGCAGCCTGGGACTAGCGGGACTTACAGATACGCAGTATTTT. Translating gives CASSLGLAGLTDTQYF.

The J gene is TRBJ1-2, the V gene TRBV23-1, with 9 bases that match TRBD1. TRBV23-1 counts as an open reading frame of uncertain function. CDR3 length: 18 amino acids. V shed 2 bases, J shed 3 bases, and the junction held 13 bases outside the gene matches. This chain's CDR3 is CASSQASRRTGVYYGYTF. The CDR3 DNA is TGCGCCAGCAGTCAAGCCTCTCGCCGGACAGGGGTCTACTATGGCTACACCTTC.

This chain links TRBV3-1 (or the pseudogene TRBV3-2) with TRBJ1-1; D is uncertain. This CDR3 spans 12 amino acids. The V and J ends lost 6 bases and 4 bases respectively, with 9 bases between them. Germline V lookup: CDR1 LGHDT, CDR2 YNNKEL (reference sequence). CDR3 DNA sequence: TGTGCCAGCAGGACACGATCCACTGAAGCTTTCTTT. Protein sequence: CASRTRSTEAFF.

The genes are TRBV28 and TRBJ2-7; tentatively, D is TRBD2 (5 bases). Per the germline V gene, CDR1 is MDHEN and CDR2 is SYDVKM. The CDR3 covers 12 residues. Trimming stripped 6 bases from V and 7 bases from J, with 13 bases between. The chain's CDR3 is CASRQSTGEQYF. Written as DNA, the CDR3 is TGTGCCAGCAGACAGAGTACGGGGGAGCAGTACTTC.

The chain joins TRBV18 to TRBJ1-6; D possibly corresponds to TRBD1 (5 bases). Between the trimmed V and J ends, which lost 2 bases and 7 bases, there was a span of 6 bases. Germline lookup yields CDR1 KGHSH and CDR2 LQKENI. This CDR3 spans 13 amino acids. CDR3 nucleotide sequence: TGTGCCAGCTCACCAGGGGCGAATTCACCCCTCCACTTT. It yields the protein CASSPGANSPLHF.

The chain links TRBV7-9 to TRBJ1-4; perhaps TRBD1 as D (5 bases). With 4 bases removed from V and 8 bases from J, the gap between germline ends came to 14 bases. Germline V gene sequence: CDR1 SEHNR, CDR2 FQNEAQ (reference sequence). This CDR3 is built from 14 residues. The DNA for the CDR3 is TGTGCCAGCAGCTATGAACAGGTGGGGGAAAAACTGTTTTTT. Its translation: CASSYEQVGEKLFF.